The 4 T cell receptor beta chains below were found in one sample sequenced in a study of human T cells and chemical hapten exposure. TCRdb reprocessed the RACE reads via MiXCR and lists one record per CDR3 protein. In the table there are approximately 71,000 distinct CDR3 sequences, approximately 10% of which are singletons. Time point specified: patch test 3, about 24 weeks after DPC sensitization. Treatment given: therapeutic diphenylcyclopropenone sensitization with weekly scalp DPC. This specimen was whole blood, taken in connection with sensitization to the hapten diphenylcyclopropenone (DPC). These TCRs come from a woman aged 50 to 60 with alopecia areata. Some clones in this sample may be carry-over from other donors' samples.

V gene TRBV5-1 combines with J gene TRBJ2-7; possibly TRBD1 for D (6 bases). The CDR3 runs 14 residues. Between the trimmed V and J ends, which lost 2 bases and 6 bases, there was a span of 15 bases. Looked up from germline, CDR1 is SGHRS and CDR2 is YFSETQ. The CDR3 nucleotides are TGCGCCAGCAGCTTCTTCGGGGCAGGGGCCGAGCAGTACTTC. It encodes CASSFFGAGAEQYF.

J is TRBJ1-4 and V is TRBV27, with 9 bases identical to TRBD1. This CDR3 has 15 amino acids. CDR1 and CDR2 from the germline V gene are MNHEY and SMNVEV (reference sequence). Germline trimming cut 6 bases from V and 7 bases from J; bases unmatched to any gene: 9. CDR3 protein: CASSEGGTGREKLFF. The CDR3 DNA is TGTGCCAGCAGCGAGGGCGGGACAGGGCGTGAAAAACTGTTTTTT.

The rearrangement links TRBV7-9 to TRBJ1-1; a possible D gene is TRBD1 (5 bases). The germline V gene has CDR1 SEHNR and CDR2 FQNEAQ (reference sequence). CDR3 length: 14 residues. The germline V and J ends were trimmed by 5 bases and 0 bases, with 10 bases remaining between them. CDR3 in DNA: TGTGCCAGCAGCAGCAGGGATCTGAACACTGAAGCTTTCTTT. The encoded protein is CASSSRDLNTEAFF.

This clonotype was detected ten times or more. The rearrangement links TRBV11-2 to TRBJ2-4, with 8 bases lining up with TRBD2. The germline V gene encodes CDR1 SGHAT and CDR2 FQNNGV. The CDR3 sequence is 17 residues long. The V gene end was trimmed by 5 bases and the J gene end by 5 bases; junction bases not matched to a gene: 14. This CDR3 reads CASSRPRSAGGQNIQYF. In DNA form, the CDR3 reads TGTGCCAGCAGCCGCCCCCGGAGTGCGGGAGGCCAAAACATTCAGTACTTC.